The sequence of this T cell receptor (beta chain) was determined in a study of blood T cell repertoires in COVID-19. As for the study in general: Nucleic acid was either cDNA or gDNA, and it came from T cells, B-cell-depleted T cells, or PBMCs.

Libraries were prepared by immunoSEQ multiplex PCR; TCRdb keeps only in-frame clonotypes and omits some of them. The sample consists of roughly 76,000 clones, more than 85% of them appearing once. All enrollees were roughly 18 to 90 years old and from approximately 24 US areas. The sequenced sample consisted of PBMCs or T cells enriched from blood (not recorded which). The TCR comes from a woman between 50 and 59 years old with acute COVID-19.

The chain's CDR3 is CASSLGQASSGNTIYF. Written as DNA, the CDR3 is TGCGCCAGCAGCCTGGGACAGGCGAGCTCTGGAAACACCATATATTTT. The V call is TRBV5-1, the J call TRBJ1-3, with 8 bases fitting TRBD1. Per germline, CDR1 SGHRS and CDR2 YFSETQ. CDR3 length equals 16 residues. V shed 4 bases and J 0 bases; nucleotides not matched to a gene: 6.